A single sample gave rise to the 21 T cell receptor beta chains below, sequenced in a study of T-cell reconstitution after alpha-beta-depleted transplantation in children. Library preparation (for TCRbeta) was performed with unique molecular identifiers. TCRdb re-derived calls from the PCR reads in MiXCR, one entry per CDR3 protein. Here the sample spans more than 85,000 distinct CDR3 sequences, roughly 7.1% being singletons. Sequencing used PBMCs, obtained before TCRalphabeta/CD19-depleted stem cell transplant. These receptors were collected from a boy younger than 10 with acute lymphoblastic leukemia, due to receive a stem cell transplant.

This clonotype was counted between two and nine times. The CDR3: CASSLALPAGGYGYTF. CDR3 nucleotide sequence: TGTGCCAGCAGTTTAGCGCTGCCGGCAGGTGGCTATGGCTACACCTTC. V usage is TRBV12-3 or TRBV12-4 and J usage is TRBJ1-2, with unresolved D. V was pared by 0 bases and J by 4 bases, with 15 bases between. This CDR3 contains 16 residues.

This clonotype was detected ten times or more. The CDR3 here is CATSGGQGKNSPLHF. Written as DNA, the CDR3 is TGTGCCACCAGCGGGGGACAGGGGAAGAATTCACCCCTCCACTTT. The rearrangement links TRBV15 to TRBJ1-6; 10 bases fit TRBD1. Germline-derived CDR1 and CDR2 are LNHNV and YYDKDF (reference sequence). Trimming removed 5 bases from V and 7 bases from J; junction bases left unmatched: 5. The CDR3 is 15 residues long.

This clonotype was detected many times. V gene TRBV5-6 combines with J gene TRBJ2-7; perhaps TRBD1 as D (5 bases). The germline V gene has CDR1 SGHDT and CDR2 YYEEEE. This CDR3 is built from 14 residues. The V and J ends lost 4 bases and 1 base respectively, with 12 bases between them. The CDR3 is CASSPGHRSYEQYF. The CDR3 DNA reads TGTGCCAGCAGCCCCGGACACCGATCCTACGAGCAGTACTTC.

This clonotype has at least ten counts. The rearrangement uses TRBV7-9 and TRBJ2-7; D possibly matches TRBD1 or TRBD2 (5 bases each). The CDR3 totals 15 residues. From germline, CDR1 is SEHNR and CDR2 FQNEAQ (reference sequence). V lost 4 bases and J 5 bases, leaving 18 bases between the germline ends. The CDR3 DNA sequence: TGTGCCAGCAGCTCAGGCCGGGGCCACTCGAACGAGCAGTACTTC. Protein product: CASSSGRGHSNEQYF.

This clonotype was seen ten or more times. This chain connects TRBV28 to TRBJ2-2, with 16 positions matching TRBD2. The CDR3 is made up of 17 amino acids. Germline CDR1 is MDHEN and CDR2 is SYDVKM. V was pared by 6 bases and J by 7 bases, with 8 bases of the junction left unmatched. The CDR3 region has the DNA TGTGCCAGCAGCTCGGGACTAGCGGGGGGGACGGTCGGGGAGCTGTTTTTT. Translating gives CASSSGLAGGTVGELFF.

The chain employs TRBV6-8 and TRBJ2-7, with D possibly being TRBD1 (5 bases). V was clipped by 2 bases and J by 6 bases, with 17 bases between them. Germline V CDR1 and CDR2: MNHGY, SAAAGT. The CDR3 has 15 amino acids. CDR3 nucleotides: TGTGCCAGCAGTTACCGCCAGGGTTATCGTCGCGAGCAGTACTTC. Protein: CASSYRQGYRREQYF.

The sample holds many counts of this clonotype. The rearrangement uses TRBV15 and TRBJ1-4; D unclear. V lost 0 bases and J lost 3, with 2 bases in between. CDR1 is LNHNV, CDR2 YYDKDF, per germline (reference sequence). This CDR3 region has 13 residues. The CDR3 nucleotides read TGTGCCACCAGCAGAGATTCTAATGAAAAACTGTTTTTT. This translates into CATSRDSNEKLFF.

This clonotype was seen ten or more times. This chain joins TRBV27 and TRBJ1-2, with D tentatively TRBD1 (5 bases). Trimming pared 3 bases from V and 4 bases from J, leaving 9 bases between. Germline V gene data show CDR1 as MNHEY and CDR2 as SMNVEV (reference sequence). The CDR3 sequence is 13 residues long. DNA of the CDR3: TGTGCCAGCAGTTTGGGGCAAGGCTATGGCTACACCTTC. Residues: CASSLGQGYGYTF.

This clonotype came up a few times. The CDR3, as DNA: TGTGCCAGCAGCTTAGGGACTAGCGGGGTGATCACAGATACGCAGTATTTT. Translated, it gives CASSLGTSGVITDTQYF. The V gene is TRBV7-9, the J gene TRBJ2-3, with 12 bases lining up with TRBD2. This CDR3 contains 17 residues. Trimming took 1 base from V and 2 from J; bases not matched to a gene: 4. Germline CDR1 reads SEHNR; CDR2 reads FQNEAQ (reference sequence).

This clonotype was detected a few times. The chain uses TRBV10-3 and TRBJ2-7, with D unclear. The ends were cut back, 4 bases at V and 1 base at J, with 5 bases in the middle. The CDR3 covers 12 residues. Germline V gives CDR1 ENHRY, CDR2 SYGVKD. CDR3 sequence (DNA): TGTGCCATCAGTGGATTTTCCTACGAGCAGTACTTC. This translates into CAISGFSYEQYF.

Of note for this clonotype: This may arise from a read error, as a much more abundant clone is one base away. The J gene is TRBJ2-7, the V gene TRBV4-2, with no clear D. CDR1 and CDR2 from the germline V gene are LGHNA and YNFKEQ. The CDR3 spans 15 residues. The CDR3 region has the DNA TGTGCCTGCAGCCAAGTCCCGGGCCTTAACTACGAGCAGTACTTC. Translated, it gives CACSQVPGLNYEQYF.

A few counts support this clonotype. The chain is built from TRBV28 and TRBJ1-1; possibly TRBD1 for D (6 bases). The V gene lost 6 bases and the J gene lost 6 bases, with 20 bases spanning the gap. This CDR3 is 15 amino acids long. The V gene's germline CDR1 is MDHEN and CDR2 SYDVKM. The CDR3 protein is CASSSRGGRRAEAFF. The CDR3 region has the DNA TGTGCCAGCAGCTCACGGGGGGGGCGTAGAGCTGAAGCTTTCTTT.

This clonotype has at least ten counts. V usage is TRBV15 and J usage is TRBJ2-1; 7 nucleotides match TRBD1. This CDR3 comprises 16 residues. Trimming at V came to 2 bases and at J to 7 bases, leaving 11 bases not matched to a gene. Germline V gene lookup returns CDR1 LNHNV and CDR2 YYDKDF (reference sequence). CDR3 nucleotide sequence: TGTGCCACCAGCAGACCCCGGGACAGCCCTACTAATGAGCAGTTCTTC. Translating it yields CATSRPRDSPTNEQFF.

This clonotype showed up many times. The chain has TRBV20-1 and TRBJ2-7; D may be TRBD1 or TRBD2 (5 bases each). CDR1 and CDR2 (germline): DFQATT, SNEGSKA (reference sequence). The CDR3 is 15 amino acids. V lost 6 bases and J 0 bases, leaving 18 bases between the germline ends. CDR3 loop: CSAGVGVTFSYEQYF. The CDR3, as DNA: TGCAGTGCCGGGGTAGGGGTGACCTTCTCCTACGAGCAGTACTTC.

This clonotype was seen a few times. The junction and the germline gene differ at one end; a read error may be behind it. The chain recombines TRBV20-1 with TRBJ2-1; 10 bases match TRBD2. Germline-derived CDR1 and CDR2 are DFQATT and SNEGSKA (reference sequence). CDR3 size: 16 residues. The DNA of the CDR3 is TGCTGTGCTAGAGATTCAAAGCGGGGGGGCTACAATGAGCAGTTCTTC. Residues: CCARDSKRGGYNEQFF.

In its sample, this clonotype was seen a few times. The J gene is TRBJ1-1, the V gene TRBV5-1; D is perhaps TRBD1 (5 bases). The V gene's germline CDR1 is SGHRS and CDR2 YFSETQ. The V and J ends lost 5 bases and 0 bases respectively, with 14 bases between them. The CDR3 covers 15 residues. The CDR3 protein is CASRIGEALNTEAFF. As DNA, the CDR3 is TGCGCCAGCAGAATAGGGGAGGCCCTGAACACTGAAGCTTTCTTT. The full variable domain, rest sourced from reference TRBV5-1 and TRBJ1-1, is KAGVTQTPRYLIKTRGQQVTLSCSPISGHRSVSWYQQTPGQGLQFLFEYFSETQRNKGNFPGRFSGRQFSNSRSEMNVSTLELGDSALYLCASRIGEALNTEAFFGQGTRLTVV.

This clonotype was counted ten times or more. The J gene is TRBJ1-2, the V gene TRBV5-1; the match to TRBD1 covers 7 bases. V shed 5 bases and J 0 bases; nucleotides not matched to a gene: 10. Germline assignment: CDR1 SGHRS and CDR2 YFSETQ. The CDR3 consists of 16 residues. CDR3 sequence (DNA): TGCGCCAGCAGTCTGGACCCGACAGGGTCTAACTATGGCTACACCTTC. It specifies CASSLDPTGSNYGYTF.

This clonotype was seen a few times. The chain couples TRBV6-1 to TRBJ2-2, with D uncertain. The CDR3 extends over 14 amino acids. Deletions cut 7 bases from V and 5 bases from J, with 14 bases between. Germline assignment: CDR1 MNHNS and CDR2 SASEGT. This CDR3 reads CASTPNRNTGELFF. CDR3 nucleotide sequence: TGTGCCAGCACCCCAAACCGAAATACCGGGGAGCTGTTTTTT.

V and J are TRBV7-3 and TRBJ2-1, with 12 bases fitting TRBD2. From germline, CDR1 is SGHTA and CDR2 FQGTGA. V lost 4 bases to trimming and J lost 7 bases; unmatched junction nucleotides: 5. This CDR3 comprises 15 residues. Here the CDR3 reads CASSSLAGGNNEQFF. The CDR3 DNA is TGTGCCAGCAGCTCTCTAGCGGGGGGGAATAATGAGCAGTTCTTC.

The J gene is TRBJ2-5, the V gene TRBV20-1, with 8 bases identical to TRBD2. Germline V gene sequence: CDR1 DFQATT, CDR2 SNEGSKA (reference sequence). J gave up 7 bases and V 3 bases, and 13 bases lay outside the gene matches. The CDR3 consists of 15 residues. CDR3 in amino acids: CSASRDGGGLGTQYF. The DNA for the CDR3 is TGCAGTGCTAGCCGGGACGGGGGGGGCCTGGGGACCCAGTACTTC.

In this sample, this clonotype turned up many times. V gene TRBV6-5 combines with J gene TRBJ2-7; 11 bases agree with TRBD2. The CDR3 is 14 amino acids. In germline, CDR1 is MNHEY, CDR2 SVGAGI. J lost 3 bases, V lost 4 bases, and 2 bases had no gene match. CDR3 region: CASSSLAGVYEQYF. CDR3 DNA sequence: TGTGCCAGCAGTTCACTAGCGGGGGTCTACGAGCAGTACTTC.